A single sample gave rise to the 20 T cell receptor beta chains below, sequenced in a study of CD8+ T cells in alopecia areata. cDNA serving as the sequencing template came from extracted, reverse transcribed RNA. The data were produced by immunoSEQ multiplex PCR, yet TCRdb's version contains in-frame clones alone and is incomplete. In the table there are around 150,000 clones, 45% to 60% of which are singletons. Sequencing was carried out using CD4+ T cells sorted from blood. All receptors derive from a human donor in good health.

The chain couples TRBV7-8 to TRBJ1-5; D is perhaps TRBD1 (5 bases). From germline, CDR1 is SGHVS and CDR2 FQNEAQ. The CDR3 is 13 amino acids. V was shortened by 5 bases and J by 5 bases, with 10 bases between the two germline ends. The CDR3 is CASSRTRDQPQHF. The CDR3 DNA follows: TGTGCCAGCAGCCGGACCAGGGATCAGCCCCAGCATTTT.

This clone has just one count. The V call is TRBV5-1, the J call TRBJ2-7, with 7 bases aligning to TRBD1. Trimming removed 1 base from V and 4 bases from J; junction bases left unmatched: 8. This CDR3 spans 15 amino acids. Germline CDR1 is SGHRS and CDR2 is YFSETQ. CDR3 protein: CASSLLPGGRYEQYF. CDR3 DNA: TGCGCCAGCAGCTTGCTCCCAGGGGGTCGGTACGAGCAGTACTTC.

The chain joins TRBV29-1 to TRBJ2-7, with D uncertain. Germline V gives CDR1 SQVTM, CDR2 ANQGSEA. The CDR3 covers 15 residues. Between the trimmed V and J ends, which lost 4 bases and 4 bases, there was a span of 20 bases. This CDR3 reads CSVGRWQAKGYEQYF. DNA for the CDR3: TGCAGCGTTGGAAGATGGCAGGCAAAGGGTTACGAGCAGTACTTC.

The V call is TRBV5-6, the J call TRBJ1-3; D is unclear. Trimming shortened V by 0 bases and J by 9 bases, and 10 bases separated the two germline ends. Germline CDR1 is SGHDT and CDR2 is YYEEEE. The CDR3 runs to 13 residues. The CDR3 DNA is TGTGCCAGCAGCTTGGCCGCCCAACCCACCATATATTTT. Translated: CASSLAAQPTIYF.

This chain joins TRBV5-1 and TRBJ2-1; no reliable D call. CDR3 length: 15 amino acids. V was cut by 0 bases and J by 4 bases, with 11 bases left in between. CDR1 and CDR2 (germline): SGHRS, YFSETQ. Here the CDR3 DNA reads TGCGCCAGCAGCTTGGGGCGGTCCCAATACAATGAGCAGTTCTTC. This codes for CASSLGRSQYNEQFF.

The rearrangement joins TRBV5-1 to TRBJ2-5; 7 bases line up with TRBD2. The CDR3 sequence is 13 residues long. V trimming: 4 bases; J trimming: 5 bases; junction bases outside the gene matches: 5. Germline V gene data show CDR1 as SGHRS and CDR2 as YFSETQ. The CDR3 region has the DNA TGCGCCAGCAGCCGGACGACTAGCGAGACCCAGTACTTC. Its protein is CASSRTTSETQYF.

V is TRBV7-9 and J is TRBJ1-4, with D possibly TRBD1 on 6 matching bases. The CDR3 consists of 15 residues. Between the trimmed V and J ends, which lost 5 bases and 8 bases, there was a span of 18 bases. CDR1 and CDR2 from the germline V gene are SEHNR and FQNEAQ (reference sequence). Written as DNA, the CDR3 is TGTGCCAGCAGCCGGACGGGGGCGCAAGCCGAAAAACTGTTTTTT. It translates to CASSRTGAQAEKLFF.

The CDR3 protein is CASSSTSGRAHEQYF. The CDR3, as DNA: TGTGCCAGCAGCTCAACTAGCGGGAGGGCCCACGAGCAGTACTTC. V is TRBV5-4 and J is TRBJ2-7; 13 positions agree with TRBD2. Trimming cost V 3 bases and J 5 bases; bases outside gene matches: 5. This CDR3 is 15 amino acids long. The germline V gene encodes CDR1 SGHNT and CDR2 YYREEE (reference sequence).

The J gene is TRBJ2-5, the V gene TRBV5-4; the D is unclear. This CDR3 spans 13 amino acids. The germline V and J ends were trimmed by 0 bases and 4 bases, with 7 bases remaining between them. Germline V gene sequence: CDR1 SGHNT, CDR2 YYREEE (reference sequence). DNA of the CDR3: TGTGCCAGCAGCTTGGACGGTAGAGAGACCCAGTACTTC. This gives the protein CASSLDGRETQYF.

The chain employs TRBV29-1 and TRBJ2-5; 14 nucleotides match TRBD2. The CDR3 is 14 residues long. Losses at the gene ends were 8 bases for V and 4 bases for J; bases not matched to a gene: 6. CDR1 SQVTM and CDR2 ANQGSEA come from the germline V gene. The CDR3: CSPRLAGGSETQYF. In DNA, the CDR3 is TGCAGCCCCAGACTAGCGGGAGGGTCAGAGACCCAGTACTTC.

The chain couples TRBV29-1 to TRBJ1-1; perhaps TRBD1 as D (5 bases). CDR1 and CDR2 (germline): SQVTM, ANQGSEA. The CDR3 contains 12 residues. Trimming took 4 bases from V and 4 from J, leaving 10 bases between them. The CDR3 here is CSVARGPTEAFF. Written as DNA, the CDR3 is TGCAGCGTTGCGAGGGGACCCACTGAAGCTTTCTTT.

Here the CDR3 DNA reads TGCGCCAGCAGCTCTGGACAGGGAGCCTACGAGCAGTACTTC. Protein sequence: CASSSGQGAYEQYF. This rearrangement joins TRBV5-1 to TRBJ2-7, with TRBD1 matching over 8 bases. The CDR3 has 14 residues. V was clipped by 3 bases and J by 2 bases; unmatched bases: 4. CDR1 is SGHRS and CDR2 is YFSETQ in the germline V gene.

The chain links TRBV5-1 to TRBJ1-5, with D possibly TRBD1 on 5 matching bases. V lost 5 bases and J lost 2, with 17 bases in between. CDR1 is SGHRS and CDR2 is YFSETQ in the germline V gene. The CDR3 consists of 16 residues. The CDR3 DNA sequence: TGCGCCAGCAGTCCGGGACTGGGTGAGGGCAATCAGCCCCAGCATTTT. This translates into CASSPGLGEGNQPQHF.

The CDR3 protein is CASSLAGARGNQPQHF. The CDR3 DNA sequence: TGTGCCAGCAGCTTAGCGGGGGCGCGGGGCAATCAGCCCCAGCATTTT. J is TRBJ1-5 and V is TRBV11-2, with D possibly matching TRBD1 (6 bases). The CDR3 is made up of 16 amino acids. CDR1 and CDR2 from the germline V gene are SGHAT and FQNNGV. V was trimmed by 1 base and J by 2 bases, leaving 12 bases between them.

J is TRBJ2-7 and V is TRBV30; 8 bases are shared with TRBD2. The germline V gene encodes CDR1 GTSNPN and CDR2 SVGIG (reference sequence). The CDR3 length is 15 residues. Losses at the gene ends were 1 base for V and 3 bases for J; bases not matched to a gene: 8. CDR3 loop: CAWSGVAGTVYEQYF. CDR3 DNA sequence: TGTGCCTGGAGTGGGGTAGCGGGAACTGTCTACGAGCAGTACTTC.

J is TRBJ2-7 and V is TRBV11-2, with 9 bases aligning to TRBD2. Germline values: CDR1 SGHAT, CDR2 FQNNGV. This CDR3 region has 15 residues. Unmatched junction bases numbered 12, after V lost 5 bases and J lost 7 bases. CDR3 in amino acids: CASSPLGGRAGEQYF. As DNA, the CDR3 is TGTGCCAGCAGCCCCCTGGGCGGGAGGGCCGGGGAGCAGTACTTC. The whole variable domain, filled in from reference TRBV11-2 and TRBJ2-7, reads EAGVAQSPRYKIIEKRQSVAFWCNPISGHATLYWYQQILGQGPKLLIQFQNNGVVDDSQLPKDRFSAERLKGVDSTLKIQPAKLEDSAVYLCASSPLGGRAGEQYFGPGTRLTVT.

In this sample, this clone turned up a few times. The chain uses TRBV15 and TRBJ2-7; 8 positions agree with TRBD2. The J segment lost 4 bases and the V segment lost 4 bases, leaving 6 bases of the junction unmatched. The CDR3 sequence is 14 residues long. Germline-derived CDR1 and CDR2 are LNHNV and YYDKDF (reference sequence). For the CDR3, the DNA is TGTGCCACCAGCATTTTAGCGGGATCATACGAGCAGTACTTC. Amino acid sequence: CATSILAGSYEQYF. Filled out from reference TRBV15 and TRBJ2-7, the complete variable domain reads DAMVIQNPRYQVTQFGKPVTLSCSQTLNHNVMYWYQQKSSQAPKLLFHYYDKDFNNEADTPDNFQSRRPNTSFCFLDIRSPGLGDTAMYLCATSILAGSYEQYFGPGTRLTVT.

The chain has TRBV7-2 and TRBJ1-1, with D possibly matching TRBD1 (5 bases). V shed 1 base and J shed 0 bases, with 9 bases lying between them. This CDR3 contains 15 residues. Germline V gives CDR1 SGHTA, CDR2 FQGNSA. CDR3 protein: CASSLVGPMNTEAFF. The CDR3 DNA reads as TGTGCCAGCAGCTTAGTGGGACCGATGAACACTGAAGCTTTCTTT.

A few counts support this clone. The chain uses TRBV29-1 and TRBJ2-7; D uncertain. The V gene's germline CDR1 is SQVTM and CDR2 ANQGSEA. The CDR3 totals 13 residues. V lost 0 bases and J lost 2, with 8 bases in between. This CDR3 reads CSVEDPRAYEQYF. The CDR3 DNA is TGCAGCGTTGAAGATCCACGAGCCTACGAGCAGTACTTC.

This clone was observed a handful of times. Compared with germline, one end of the junction differs, possibly owing to a read error. The DNA for the CDR3 is TGTGCCAGCAGCAGAAAAGGGGGATCAGAGGCCCAGTACTTC. It yields the protein CASSRKGGSEAQYF. The gene calls are TRBV7-6 and TRBJ2-5, with D possibly TRBD1 on 6 matching bases. The germline V gene has CDR1 SGHVS and CDR2 FNYEAQ. The CDR3 consists of 14 residues.